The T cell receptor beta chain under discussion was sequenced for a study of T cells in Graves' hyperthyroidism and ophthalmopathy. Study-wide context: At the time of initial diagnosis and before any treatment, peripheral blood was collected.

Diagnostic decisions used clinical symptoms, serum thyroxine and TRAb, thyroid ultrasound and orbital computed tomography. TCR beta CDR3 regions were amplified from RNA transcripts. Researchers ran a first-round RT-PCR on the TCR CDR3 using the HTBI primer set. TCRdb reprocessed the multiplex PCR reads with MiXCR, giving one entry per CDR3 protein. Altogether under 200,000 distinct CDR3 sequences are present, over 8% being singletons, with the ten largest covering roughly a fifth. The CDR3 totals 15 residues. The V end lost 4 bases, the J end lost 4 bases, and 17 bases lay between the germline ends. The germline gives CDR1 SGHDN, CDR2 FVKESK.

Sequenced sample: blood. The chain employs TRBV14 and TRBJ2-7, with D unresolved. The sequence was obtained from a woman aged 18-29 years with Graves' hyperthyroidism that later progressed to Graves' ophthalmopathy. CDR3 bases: TGTGCCAGCAGCCCCCGCTGGGCGAGATTTTACGAGCAGTACTTC. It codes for CASSPRWARFYEQYF.